This TCR beta chain comes out of a study of blood T cell repertoires in COVID-19. The overall study: Samples taken during acute and convalescent COVID-19 were collected in the United States, Italy and Spain. T cells, B-cell-depleted T cells, or PBMCs supplied cDNA or gDNA.

The CDR3 is 13 residues long. Per the germline V gene, CDR1 is SGHVS and CDR2 is FNYEAQ. V shed 5 bases and J shed 6 bases, with 11 bases lying between them. Authors' analysis steps: Reference gene primer amplification yielded estimated nucleated cell counts. Data came from immunoSEQ multiplex PCR; TCRdb stores just in-frame clones and leaves some out. Clone size and the V and J calls come from that table; the DNA yielded D and trimming. The sample lists 250,000 to 350,000 clones, about nine tenths occurring once. The source is a woman aged 40 to 50 who had recovered from COVID-19. The sample taken for sequencing was peripheral blood. This chain joins TRBV7-6 and TRBJ2-1; D is unresolved. Written as DNA, the CDR3 is TGTGCCAGCAGCACCCGAAATAGCAATGAGCAGTTCTTC. Translating it yields CASSTRNSNEQFF.